The 19 T cell receptor beta chains presented below share a single source sample, sequenced in a study of T cell responses to AZD1222 COVID-19 vaccine. The protocol was immunoSEQ multiplex PCR, while the TCRdb copy is restricted to in-frame clones and leaves out a portion. The repertoire holds tens of thousands of clones, with around 90% as singletons. Sequencing was performed on peripheral blood, taken on day 0 of AZD1222 vaccination. The source is an adult in good health.

V is TRBV7-2 and J is TRBJ1-3; unclear D gene. CDR1 is SGHTA and CDR2 is FQGNSA in the germline V gene. V lost 6 bases to trimming and J lost 0 bases, with 6 bases between them. The CDR3 spans 13 residues. The CDR3, as DNA: TGTGCCAGCAGGAGAGCCTCTGGAAACACCATATATTTT. Translated: CASRRASGNTIYF.

The chain carries TRBV12-5 and TRBJ1-5, with D perhaps matching TRBD1 (6 bases). Trimming took 6 bases from V and 2 from J, leaving 17 bases between them. There are 16 residues in the CDR3. The germline V gene has CDR1 LGHNT and CDR2 FRNRAP. CDR3 protein: CASGRGEILGNQPQHF. DNA for the CDR3: TGTGCTAGTGGCAGGGGCGAAATTTTGGGCAATCAGCCCCAGCATTTT. Combining the CDR3 with reference TRBV12-5 and TRBJ1-5 gives the whole variable domain DARVTQTPRHKVTEMGQEVTMRCQPILGHNTVFWYRQTMMQGLELLAYFRNRAPLDDSGMPKDRFSAEMPDATLATLKIQPSEPRDSAVYFCASGRGEILGNQPQHFGDGTRLSIL.

A single count supports this clone. The chain joins TRBV9 to TRBJ2-3; weak D call: TRBD2 (5 bases). Germline CDR1 and CDR2: SGDLS and YYNGEE. The CDR3 runs to 12 residues. V was cut by 4 bases and J by 9 bases, with 12 bases left in between. The CDR3 sequence is CASSREGNTQYF. For the CDR3, the DNA is TGTGCCAGCAGCCGAGAGGGTAACACGCAGTATTTT. Using reference TRBV9 and TRBJ2-3 for the parts outside the CDR3, the full variable domain is DSGVTQTPKHLITATGQRVTLRCSPRSGDLSVYWYQQSLDQGLQFLIQYYNGEERAKGNILERFSAQQFPDLHSELNLSSLELGDSALYFCASSREGNTQYFGPGTRLTVL.

This clone turned up a few times. The chain recombines TRBV18 with TRBJ1-5, with D hard to call. V was clipped by 0 bases and J by 7 bases, with 13 bases between them. The CDR3 runs 15 residues. The germline V gene has CDR1 KGHSH and CDR2 LQKENI. The CDR3 protein is CASSPPPGSGQPQHF. The CDR3 coding sequence is TGTGCCAGCTCACCACCCCCCGGGTCCGGGCAGCCCCAGCATTTT.

The count of this clone is one. The rearrangement joins TRBV18 to TRBJ2-7; 7 nucleotides agree with TRBD1. The length of the CDR3 is 15 residues. V shed 4 bases and J 3 bases; nucleotides not matched to a gene: 9. In germline, CDR1 is KGHSH, CDR2 LQKENI. CDR3 coding DNA: TGTGCCAGCTCACTGACCGGGACAGTCATCTACGAGCAGTACTTC. Protein sequence: CASSLTGTVIYEQYF.

The chain employs TRBV7-9 and TRBJ1-2; 7 nucleotides align to TRBD1. The junction had 6 bases not matched to a gene; V was cut back by 6 bases and J by 5 bases. CDR3 size: 13 residues. Germline V gene sequence: CDR1 SEHNR, CDR2 FQNEAQ (reference sequence). CDR3 sequence: CASRGTAGYGYTF. CDR3 coding DNA: TGTGCCAGCAGAGGGACAGCCGGGTATGGCTACACCTTC.

This clone was observed a handful of times. The junction differs from germline at one of its ends, possibly a read error. The chain carries TRBV7-7 and TRBJ2-5; TRBD1 aligns across 10 bases. Germline V gene sequence: CDR1 SSHAT, CDR2 FNYEAQ (reference sequence). This CDR3 comprises 15 residues. The CDR3 reads CASSSGTGAAETQYF. CDR3 sequence (DNA): TGTGCTAGCAGCTCAGGGACAGGGGCGGCTGAGACCCAGTACTTC.

The chain carries TRBV28 and TRBJ1-2; perhaps TRBD1 as D (5 bases). The CDR3 is 18 amino acids. Germline CDR1 and CDR2: MDHEN and SYDVKM. V lost 8 bases and J 0 bases, leaving 25 bases between the germline ends. The CDR3 coding sequence is TGTGCCAGCGGCCCATATGTGGGGGGAGGGCGGACTAACTATGGCTACACCTTC. This gives the protein CASGPYVGGGRTNYGYTF.

The chain employs TRBV19 and TRBJ2-2; no clear D. The germline V and J ends were trimmed by 2 bases and 7 bases, with 8 bases remaining between them. CDR1 and CDR2 (germline): LNHDA, SQIVND (reference sequence). The CDR3 is 13 residues long. The CDR3 DNA is TGTGCCAGTAGTATAACCCGGAGCGGGGAGCTGTTTTTT. It translates to CASSITRSGELFF.

J is TRBJ1-4 and V is TRBV11-2; D call uncertain. CDR1 SGHAT and CDR2 FQNNGV come from the germline V gene. The CDR3 length is 15 residues. V was cut by 4 bases and J by 5 bases, with 14 bases left in between. The CDR3 is CASSSRKGGNEKLFF. Written as DNA, the CDR3 is TGTGCCAGCAGCTCCAGGAAGGGAGGGAATGAAAAACTGTTTTTT. Based on the CDR3 plus reference TRBV11-2 and TRBJ1-4, the full variable domain is EAGVAQSPRYKIIEKRQSVAFWCNPISGHATLYWYQQILGQGPKLLIQFQNNGVVDDSQLPKDRFSAERLKGVDSTLKIQPAKLEDSAVYLCASSSRKGGNEKLFFGSGTQLSVL.

This clone was observed once. The chain links TRBV9 to TRBJ2-1; 8 positions agree with TRBD2. With V trimmed by 4 bases and J by 8 bases, 11 bases remained unmatched. CDR1 and CDR2 (germline): SGDLS, YYNGEE. The CDR3 runs 15 residues. The CDR3 DNA follows: TGTGCCAGCAGCCTGGGACTAGACCCCAACCATGAGCAGTTCTTC. Protein sequence: CASSLGLDPNHEQFF.

The CDR3 DNA reads TGTGCCACCAGCAGCCTCCTAAGGGCCGCGAACACTGAAGCTTTCTTT. As protein: CATSSLLRAANTEAFF. The gene calls are TRBV15 and TRBJ1-1; D is uncertain. Per germline, CDR1 LNHNV and CDR2 YYDKDF (reference sequence). CDR3 size: 16 residues. Trimming left V 3 bases short and J 1 base short, with 15 bases between.

This sequence joins TRBV19 and TRBJ2-7; D gene ambiguous. Germline V gene sequence: CDR1 LNHDA, CDR2 SQIVND (reference sequence). The ends were cut back, 1 base at V and 6 bases at J, with 13 bases in the middle. This CDR3 has 14 amino acids. The CDR3 protein is CASSIVWGMSEQYF. For the CDR3, the DNA is TGTGCCAGTAGTATAGTCTGGGGTATGTCCGAGCAGTACTTC.

The chain uses TRBV18 and TRBJ2-2; D possibly corresponds to TRBD2 (6 bases). The CDR3 extends over 13 amino acids. Germline CDR1 is KGHSH and CDR2 is LQKENI. Trimming stripped 4 bases from V and 6 bases from J, with 9 bases between. The CDR3 reads CASSLWDSGELFF. The CDR3 DNA sequence: TGTGCCAGCTCACTATGGGACTCCGGGGAGCTGTTTTTT.

This clone was seen many times. The rearrangement uses TRBV4-1 and TRBJ1-5, with TRBD1 matching 7 bases. CDR3 length equals 16 residues. The germline CDR1 and CDR2 sequences are MGHRA and YSYEKL. The trim removed 3 bases at V and 7 bases at J, leaving 12 bases unmatched. The CDR3 DNA follows: TGCGCCAGCAGCCAGGAAACAGGGGCGACCATCCAGCCCCAGCATTTT. Amino acids: CASSQETGATIQPQHF.

This clone was seen just once. The genes are TRBV28 and TRBJ1-2, with no clear D. V dropped 6 bases and J dropped 4 bases, with 12 bases sitting between them. Germline values: CDR1 MDHEN, CDR2 SYDVKM. This CDR3 comprises 13 residues. The CDR3: CASREGPTYGYTF. CDR3 nucleotide sequence: TGTGCCAGCAGGGAAGGGCCAACCTATGGCTACACCTTC.

The V call is TRBV4-1, the J call TRBJ1-6; a possible D gene is TRBD1 (5 bases). The V end was cut by 0 bases, the J end by 7 bases, with 10 bases between. Looked up from germline, CDR1 is MGHRA and CDR2 is YSYEKL. The CDR3 consists of 15 residues. The CDR3 reads CASSQEEAGNSPLHF. The CDR3 bases are TGCGCCAGCAGCCAAGAAGAGGCAGGGAATTCACCCCTCCACTTT.

The chain employs TRBV11-2 and TRBJ1-2, with D possibly TRBD1 on 6 matching bases. CDR3 length equals 16 residues. Germline V CDR1 and CDR2: SGHAT, FQNNGV. Trimming stripped 5 bases from V and 2 bases from J, with 18 bases between. CDR3 residues: CASSSIRGGGNYGYTF. In nucleotides, the CDR3 is TGTGCCAGCAGCAGCATCCGGGGGGGCGGAAACTATGGCTACACCTTC.

This chain connects TRBV4-2 to TRBJ2-1, with 9 bases lining up with TRBD1. V shed 4 bases and J 2 bases; nucleotides not matched to a gene: 6. The germline V gene has CDR1 LGHNA and CDR2 YNFKEQ. The CDR3 totals 16 residues. Written as DNA, the CDR3 is TGTGCCAGCAGCCTTGCCGGGACAGGGACCTACAATGAGCAGTTCTTC. It codes for CASSLAGTGTYNEQFF.